This record covers a single T cell receptor beta chain. Data came from immunoSEQ multiplex PCR; TCRdb stores just in-frame clones and leaves some out. This table holds roughly 500,000 clones, approximately 78% found once. The data belong to a study of shared clonotypes between healthy human individuals. Germline V gives CDR1 LNHDA, CDR2 SQIVND (reference sequence). The CDR3 sequence is 14 residues long. Trimming left V 5 bases short and J 6 bases short, with 16 bases between. This TCR was sampled from a woman in her 40s in good health. Some clones in this sample may be carry-over from other donors' samples. The chain has TRBV19 and TRBJ2-5, with D perhaps matching TRBD2 (6 bases). Material for sequencing was PBMCs. CDR3 amino acids: CASSPSGGAQTQYF. In nucleotides, the CDR3 is TGTGCCAGTAGTCCAAGCGGAGGGGCGCAGACCCAGTACTTC.